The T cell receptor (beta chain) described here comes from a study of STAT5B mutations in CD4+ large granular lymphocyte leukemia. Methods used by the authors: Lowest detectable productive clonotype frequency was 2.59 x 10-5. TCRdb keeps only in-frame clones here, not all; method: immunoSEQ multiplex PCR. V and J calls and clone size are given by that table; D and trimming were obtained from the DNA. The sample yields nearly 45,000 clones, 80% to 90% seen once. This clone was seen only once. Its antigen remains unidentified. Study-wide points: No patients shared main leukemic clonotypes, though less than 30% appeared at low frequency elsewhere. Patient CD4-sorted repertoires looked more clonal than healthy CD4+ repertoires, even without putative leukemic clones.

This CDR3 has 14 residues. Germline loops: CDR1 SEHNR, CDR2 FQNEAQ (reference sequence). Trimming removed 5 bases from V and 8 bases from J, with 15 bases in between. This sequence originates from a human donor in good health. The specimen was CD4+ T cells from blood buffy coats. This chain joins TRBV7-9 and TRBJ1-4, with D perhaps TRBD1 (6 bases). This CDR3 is CASSLQGRGEKLFF. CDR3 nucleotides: TGTGCCAGCAGCCTACAGGGTCGGGGGGAAAAACTGTTTTTT.